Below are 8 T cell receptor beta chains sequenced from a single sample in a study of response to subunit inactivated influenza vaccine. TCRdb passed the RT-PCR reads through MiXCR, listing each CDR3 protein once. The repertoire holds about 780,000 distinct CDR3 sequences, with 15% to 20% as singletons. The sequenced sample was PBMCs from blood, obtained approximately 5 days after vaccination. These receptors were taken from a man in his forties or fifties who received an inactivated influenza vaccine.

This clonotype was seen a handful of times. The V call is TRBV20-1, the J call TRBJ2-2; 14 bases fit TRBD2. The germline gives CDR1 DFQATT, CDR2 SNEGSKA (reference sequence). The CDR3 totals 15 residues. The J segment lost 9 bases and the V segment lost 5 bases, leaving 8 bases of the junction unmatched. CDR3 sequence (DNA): TGCAGTGCTCTTAGGACTAGCGGGGGGCCCCGGGAGCTGTTTTTT. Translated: CSALRTSGGPRELFF.

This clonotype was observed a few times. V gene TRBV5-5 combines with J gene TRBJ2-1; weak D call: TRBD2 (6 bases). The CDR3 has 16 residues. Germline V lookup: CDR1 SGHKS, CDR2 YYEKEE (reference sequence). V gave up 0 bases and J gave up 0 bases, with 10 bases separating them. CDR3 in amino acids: CASSLAGGTSYNEQFF. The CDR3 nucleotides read TGTGCCAGCAGCTTGGCCGGCGGGACCTCCTACAATGAGCAGTTCTTC.

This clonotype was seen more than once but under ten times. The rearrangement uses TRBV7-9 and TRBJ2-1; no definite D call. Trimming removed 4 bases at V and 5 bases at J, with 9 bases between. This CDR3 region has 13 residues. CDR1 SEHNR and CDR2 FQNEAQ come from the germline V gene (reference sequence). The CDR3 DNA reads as TGTGCCAGCAGCTCCGTCCCCCACAATGAGCAGTTCTTC. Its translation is CASSSVPHNEQFF.

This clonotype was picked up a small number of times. CDR3 nucleotides: TGTGCCAGCAGCTTGGAGGGGGTGGGAGAGACCCAGTACTTC. This encodes CASSLEGVGETQYF. The chain links TRBV5-6 to TRBJ2-5; tentatively, D is TRBD1 (6 bases). The CDR3 consists of 14 residues. The germline V and J ends were trimmed by 0 bases and 4 bases, with 10 bases remaining between them. Germline V gene sequence: CDR1 SGHDT, CDR2 YYEEEE.

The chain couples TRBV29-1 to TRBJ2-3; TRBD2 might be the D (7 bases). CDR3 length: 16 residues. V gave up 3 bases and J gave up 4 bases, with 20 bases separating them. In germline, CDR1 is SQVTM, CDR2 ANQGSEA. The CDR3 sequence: CSVEGGGWGPPDTQYF. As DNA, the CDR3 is TGCAGCGTTGAGGGAGGGGGTTGGGGCCCCCCAGATACGCAGTATTTT.

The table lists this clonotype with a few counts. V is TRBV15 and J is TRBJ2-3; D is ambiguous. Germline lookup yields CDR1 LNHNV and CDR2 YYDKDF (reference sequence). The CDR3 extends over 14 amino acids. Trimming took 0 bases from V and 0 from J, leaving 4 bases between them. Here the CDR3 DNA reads TGTGCCACCAGCAGAGACCCGAGCACAGATACGCAGTATTTT. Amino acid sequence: CATSRDPSTDTQYF.

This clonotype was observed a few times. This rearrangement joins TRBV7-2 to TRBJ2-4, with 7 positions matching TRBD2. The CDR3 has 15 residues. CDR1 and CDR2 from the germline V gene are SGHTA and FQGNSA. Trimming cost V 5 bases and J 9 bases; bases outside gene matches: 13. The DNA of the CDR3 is TGTGCCAGCAGCCCGGCGGGGACTAACTACGGCATTCAGTACTTC. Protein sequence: CASSPAGTNYGIQYF.

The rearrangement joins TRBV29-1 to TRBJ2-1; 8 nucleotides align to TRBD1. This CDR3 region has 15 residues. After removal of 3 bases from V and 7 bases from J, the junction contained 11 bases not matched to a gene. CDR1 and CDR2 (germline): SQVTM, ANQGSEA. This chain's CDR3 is CSVELGDRGRNEQFF. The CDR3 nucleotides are TGCAGCGTTGAGTTGGGAGACAGGGGCCGAAATGAGCAGTTCTTC.